A selection of T cell receptor beta chains follows, all from one sample in a study of T cell responses to AZD1222 COVID-19 vaccine. The protocol was immunoSEQ multiplex PCR, while the TCRdb copy is restricted to in-frame clones and leaves out a portion. The sample includes roughly 180,000 clones, approximately 90% of them seen just once. Source: peripheral blood, taken on day 0 of AZD1222 vaccination. The origin of the receptors is an adult in good health. The CDR3 runs from the conserved cysteine through the conserved F or W. D genes are given only for firm matches. Size tells how often a clone was seen (once, few, many) or the class of an expanded clone, and some rows leave it out.

D: -; V: TRBV5-1; J: TRBJ1-3; size: few; CDR3: CASSPLLSEISGNTIYF; DNA: TGCGCCAGCAGCCCCCTTCTGTCGGAGATCTCTGGAAACACCATATATTTT
D: -; V: TRBV29-1; J: TRBJ1-2; size: -; CDR3: CSVITGNGYTF; DNA: TGCAGCGTTATAACAGGGAATGGCTACACCTTC
D: -; V: TRBV7-9; J: TRBJ2-5; size: -; CDR3: CASSFPLRSGQGFQETQYF; DNA: TGTGCCAGCAGCTTCCCTCTTCGTTCAGGGCAGGGGTTTCAAGAGACCCAGTACTTC
D: TRBD1; V: TRBV5-4; J: TRBJ1-1; size: -; CDR3: CASSLTGQDEAFF; DNA: TGTGCCAGCAGCTTAACTGGACAGGATGAAGCTTTCTTT
D: -; V: TRBV14; J: TRBJ1-2; size: -; CDR3: CASSQERTGLYGYTF; DNA: TGTGCCAGCAGCCAAGAAAGAACAGGGTTGTATGGCTACACCTTC
D: TRBD2; V: TRBV5-5; J: TRBJ2-1; size: -; CDR3: CASSSVLTSGGLNEQFF; DNA: TGTGCCAGCAGCTCGGTGCTAACTAGCGGGGGCCTCAATGAGCAGTTCTTC
D: TRBD1; V: TRBV19; J: TRBJ1-5; size: -; CDR3: CASTSDREARQPQHF; DNA: TGTGCCAGTACCTCGGACAGGGAGGCAAGGCAGCCCCAGCATTTT
D: -; V: TRBV4-3; J: TRBJ1-1; size: -; CDR3: CASSQAGLESMNTEAFF; DNA: TGCGCCAGCAGCCAGGCGGGGCTCGAAAGTATGAACACTGAAGCTTTCTTT
D: -; V: TRBV7-9; J: TRBJ2-7; size: -; CDR3: CASSDRQVKEYEQYF; DNA: TGTGCCAGCAGCGATAGACAGGTAAAAGAGTACGAGCAGTACTTC
D: -; V: TRBV29-1; J: TRBJ1-2; size: -; CDR3: CSAGRPDRDYGYTF; DNA: TGCAGCGCGGGGCGGCCAGATCGGGACTATGGCTACACCTTC
D: TRBD2; V: TRBV11-2; J: TRBJ2-3; size: -; CDR3: CASSFGGGSPRDTQYF; DNA: TGTGCCAGCAGCTTCGGCGGGGGGTCCCCACGGGATACGCAGTATTTT
D: -; V: TRBV6-5; J: TRBJ2-7; size: few; CDR3: CASSEVGGLFGEQYF; DNA: TGTGCCAGCAGCGAGGTTGGGGGGCTTTTTGGCGAGCAGTACTTC
D: -; V: TRBV5-4; J: TRBJ1-3; size: -; CDR3: CASSLGAGIQGNTIYF; DNA: TGTGCCAGCAGCTTGGGGGCCGGGATCCAAGGAAACACCATATATTTT
D: -; V: TRBV7-2; J: TRBJ2-7; size: -; CDR3: CASSLWSSSYEQYF; DNA: TGTGCCAGCAGCTTATGGTCCAGCTCCTACGAGCAGTACTTC
D: TRBD1; V: TRBV6-2/TRBV6-3; J: TRBJ2-7; size: -; CDR3: CASSYLSRDRDGEQYF; DNA: TGTGCCAGCAGTTACCTCTCCCGGGACAGGGATGGCGAGCAGTACTTC
D: TRBD1; V: TRBV7-6; J: TRBJ2-3; size: once; CDR3: CASSLETGAWADTQYF; DNA: TGTGCCAGCAGCTTAGAGACAGGGGCTTGGGCAGATACGCAGTATTTT
D: TRBD2; V: TRBV27; J: TRBJ2-2; size: -; CDR3: CASSLPLLAGGPTGELFF; DNA: TGTGCCAGCAGTTTACCCCTACTAGCGGGGGGCCCCACCGGGGAGCTGTTTTTT
D: -; V: TRBV4-3; J: TRBJ2-2; size: -; CDR3: CASSQTRVSGELFF; DNA: TGCGCCAGCAGCCAAACACGCGTTAGCGGGGAGCTGTTTTTT
D: -; V: TRBV9; J: TRBJ2-6; size: -; CDR3: CASSVSKAGANVLTF; DNA: TGTGCCAGCAGCGTATCCAAAGCTGGGGCCAACGTCCTGACTTTC
D: -; V: TRBV4-1; J: TRBJ1-1; size: -; CDR3: CASSQDLQRDTEAFF; DNA: TGCGCCAGCAGCCAAGATTTACAGAGAGACACTGAAGCTTTCTTT
D: TRBD1; V: TRBV6-5; J: TRBJ1-1; size: -; CDR3: CASSNDRANTEAFF; DNA: TGTGCCAGCAGTAACGACAGGGCGAACACTGAAGCTTTCTTT
D: -; V: TRBV5-6; J: TRBJ1-5; size: -; CDR3: CASSLGSGQPQHF; DNA: TGTGCCAGCAGCTTGGGGAGTGGTCAGCCCCAGCATTTT
D: -; V: TRBV11-1; J: TRBJ1-1; size: -; CDR3: CASSLDRNTEAFF; DNA: TGTGCCAGCAGCCTGGACAGGAACACTGAAGCTTTCTTT
D: -; V: TRBV30; J: TRBJ2-1; size: -; CDR3: CAWTLNNEQFF; DNA: TGTGCCTGGACCCTAAACAATGAGCAGTTCTTC
D: -; V: TRBV2; J: TRBJ1-4; size: -; CDR3: CASRTNEKLFF; DNA: TGTGCCAGCAGGACTAATGAAAAACTGTTTTTT
D: -; V: TRBV3-1/TRBV3-2; J: TRBJ1-5; size: once; CDR3: CASSQAGLPQHF; DNA: TGTGCCAGCAGCCAAGCCGGGTTACCCCAGCATTTT
D: TRBD1; V: TRBV7-9; J: TRBJ1-1; size: -; CDR3: CASSSMTGRLGTEAFF; DNA: TGTGCCAGCAGCTCTATGACAGGGAGATTAGGCACTGAAGCTTTCTTT
D: -; V: TRBV7-5; J: TRBJ2-1; size: -; CDR3: CARSLQVYNEQFF; DNA: TGTGCCAGAAGCTTACAGGTTTACAATGAGCAGTTCTTC
D: -; V: TRBV19; J: TRBJ1-6; size: once; CDR3: CASSGHNRRTYNSPLHF; DNA: TGTGCCAGTAGCGGACACAACCGACGCACCTATAATTCACCCCTCCACTTT
D: TRBD2; V: TRBV28; J: TRBJ2-1; size: few; CDR3: CASRLAGYQEQFF; DNA: TGTGCCAGCAGGCTAGCGGGGTATCAGGAGCAGTTCTTC
D: TRBD2; V: TRBV2; J: TRBJ2-5; size: -; CDR3: CASSESLAGALRGETQYF; DNA: TGTGCCAGCAGTGAATCGCTAGCGGGGGCCCTCAGAGGAGAGACCCAGTACTTC
D: -; V: TRBV6-5; J: TRBJ1-6; size: -; CDR3: CASSYSAGGNSPLHF; DNA: TGTGCCAGCAGTTACTCGGCAGGCGGGAATTCACCCCTCCACTTT
D: TRBD2; V: TRBV6-5; J: TRBJ2-2; size: -; CDR3: CASRPGLAGTGELFF; DNA: TGTGCCAGCAGACCGGGACTAGCGGGGACCGGGGAGCTGTTTTTT
D: -; V: TRBV5-1; J: TRBJ2-6; size: -; CDR3: CASSFRTWRQRVSSGANVLTF; DNA: TGCGCCAGCAGCTTTAGGACGTGGAGGCAGAGAGTTTCCTCTGGGGCCAACGTCCTGACTTTC
D: TRBD2; V: TRBV13; J: TRBJ2-1; size: once; CDR3: CASSAGTSGNEQFF; DNA: TGTGCCAGCAGCGCCGGGACTAGCGGCAATGAGCAGTTCTTC
D: -; V: TRBV5-6; J: TRBJ2-1; size: -; CDR3: CASSLPTVSEQFF; DNA: TGTGCCAGCAGCTTGCCCACAGTAAGTGAGCAGTTCTTC
D: -; V: TRBV6-5; J: TRBJ1-4; size: -; CDR3: CASRDATNEKLFF; DNA: TGTGCCAGCAGAGATGCAACTAATGAAAAACTGTTTTTT
D: -; V: TRBV5-6; J: TRBJ1-3; size: -; CDR3: CASNPRGVQVGNTIYF; DNA: TGTGCCAGCAACCCCCGGGGGGTCCAGGTGGGTAACACCATATATTTT
D: -; V: TRBV28; J: TRBJ1-5; size: once; CDR3: CASSWAVGSNQPQHF; DNA: TGTGCCAGCAGTTGGGCGGTTGGGAGCAATCAGCCCCAGCATTTT
D: -; V: TRBV21-1; J: TRBJ2-2; size: -; CDR3: CASSKRWMESNTGELFF; DNA: TGTGCCAGCAGCAAAAGGTGGATGGAGTCGAACACCGGGGAGCTGTTTTTT
D: TRBD2; V: TRBV6-5; J: TRBJ2-1; size: -; CDR3: CASKLAGGRHNEQFF; DNA: TGTGCCAGCAAATTAGCGGGGGGACGCCACAATGAGCAGTTCTTC
D: -; V: TRBV7-3; J: TRBJ1-1; size: -; CDR3: CASSFLQGGGTEAFF; DNA: TGTGCCAGCAGCTTTTTGCAAGGAGGGGGCACTGAAGCTTTCTTT
D: -; V: TRBV15; J: TRBJ2-3; size: -; CDR3: CATGGDTQYF; DNA: TGTGCCACCGGAGGAGATACGCAGTATTTT
D: TRBD1; V: TRBV11-3; J: TRBJ2-5; size: -; CDR3: CASSRQGTETQYF; DNA: TGTGCCAGCAGCCGACAGGGCACAGAGACCCAGTACTTC
D: TRBD1; V: TRBV13; J: TRBJ1-2; size: -; CDR3: CASSLGDSSNYGYTF; DNA: TGTGCCAGCAGCTTGGGGGACAGCTCTAACTATGGCTACACCTTC
D: -; V: TRBV27; J: TRBJ2-7; size: -; CDR3: CASSLSQSNEQYF; DNA: TGTGCCAGCAGTTTAAGTCAGAGTAACGAGCAGTACTTC
D: -; V: TRBV7-3; J: TRBJ1-2; size: -; CDR3: CASSPPGQPYGYTF; DNA: TGTGCCAGCAGCCCCCCCGGACAGCCCTATGGCTACACCTTC
D: TRBD1; V: TRBV2; J: TRBJ1-2; size: -; CDR3: CASRRQGALGYTF; DNA: TGTGCCAGCAGACGACAGGGGGCGCTTGGCTACACCTTC
D: -; V: TRBV6-2/TRBV6-3; J: TRBJ2-7; size: few; CDR3: CASSYPRGARYEQYF; DNA: TGTGCCAGCAGTTACCCCCGGGGGGCGCGGTACGAGCAGTACTTC
D: TRBD1; V: TRBV7-9; J: TRBJ2-6; size: few; CDR3: CASSTDRAGANVLTF; DNA: TGTGCCAGCAGCACCGACAGGGCTGGGGCCAACGTCCTGACTTTC
D: TRBD1; V: TRBV30; J: TRBJ2-6; size: -; CDR3: CAWSPPGQGNSGANVLTF; DNA: TGTGCCTGGAGCCCCCCGGGACAGGGGAACTCTGGGGCCAACGTCCTGACTTTC
D: -; V: TRBV4-1; J: TRBJ1-6; size: -; CDR3: CASSQIAQGWNSPLHF; DNA: TGCGCCAGCAGCCAAATCGCACAGGGTTGGAATTCACCCCTCCACTTT
D: -; V: TRBV9; J: TRBJ1-2; size: -; CDR3: CASSVDNWGQEGEIAGYTF; DNA: TGTGCCAGCAGCGTAGATAATTGGGGGCAAGAAGGCGAGATAGCTGGCTACACCTTC